The clone carrying this T cell receptor delta chain occurred a few times. Vgamma9/Vdelta2+ and Vdelta2-negative gammadelta T cells were flow-sorted from PBMC for bulk sequencing. The data derive from a study of γδ T cells in repeated Plasmodium falciparum infection. At the level of the study: Malian children with intense seasonal malaria exposure were compared with matched Australian children.

TCRdb re-called the multiplex PCR reads with CATT. This sample has 40,000 to 55,000 delta-chain clones, with around 2% found just once. The CDR3 contains 22 residues. V trimming: 9 bases; J trimming: 5 bases; junction bases outside the gene matches: 32. From germline, CDR1 is TSESDYY and CDR2 QEAYKQQN. What was sequenced was gamma-delta T cells from blood. This chain uses TRAV38-2/DV8 with TRDJ1, with TRDD3 matching over 12 bases. Since TCRdb gives no J gene, matching the DNA to germline was used here to assign it. This sequence originates from a pool of human donors (malaria-infected and uninfected, not separated). CDR3 sequence reads: CAFMKHSFLKELLGDTPDKLIF. The CDR3, as DNA: TGTGCTTTCATGAAGCATAGTTTCCTAAAAGAGTTGCTGGGGGATACGCCTGATAAACTCATCTTT.